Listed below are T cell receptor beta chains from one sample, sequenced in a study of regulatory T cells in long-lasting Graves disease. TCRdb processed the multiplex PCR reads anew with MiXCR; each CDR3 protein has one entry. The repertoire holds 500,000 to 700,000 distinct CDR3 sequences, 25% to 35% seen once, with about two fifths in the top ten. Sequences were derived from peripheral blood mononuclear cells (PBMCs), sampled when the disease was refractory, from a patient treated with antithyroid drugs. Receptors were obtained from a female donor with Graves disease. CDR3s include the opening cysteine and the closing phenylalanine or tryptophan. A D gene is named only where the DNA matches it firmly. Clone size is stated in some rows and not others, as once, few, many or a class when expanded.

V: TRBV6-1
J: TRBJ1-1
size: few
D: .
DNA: TGTGCCAGCAGCAGGGCCCATGAAGCTTTCTTT
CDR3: CASSRAHEAFF

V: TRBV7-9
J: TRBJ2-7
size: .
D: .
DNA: TGTGCCAGCAGCTCCGCGGTGGGGCGCTACGAGCAGTACTTC
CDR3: CASSSAVGRYEQYF

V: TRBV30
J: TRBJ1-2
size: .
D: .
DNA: TGTGCCTGGAGTCCCTCGGGTCCCGGAGGGGGCTACACCTTC
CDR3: CAWSPSGPGGGYTF

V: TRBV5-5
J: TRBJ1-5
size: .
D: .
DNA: TGTGCCAGCAGCTTGGTTTTTGATCAGCCCCAGCATTTT
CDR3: CASSLVFDQPQHF

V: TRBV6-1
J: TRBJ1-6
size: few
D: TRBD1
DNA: TGTGCCAGCAGTCGGACGACAGGGGAGAATTCACCCCTCCACTTT
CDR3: CASSRTTGENSPLHF

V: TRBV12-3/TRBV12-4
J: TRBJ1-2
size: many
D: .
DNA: TGTGCCAGCAGCTTCTCAGGGGAGGATGGCTACACCTTC
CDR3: CASSFSGEDGYTF

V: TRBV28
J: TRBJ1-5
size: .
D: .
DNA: TGTGCCAGCAGTACCCCGGCAGTTAGCAATCAGCCCAAGCATTTT
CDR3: CASSTPAVSNQPKHF

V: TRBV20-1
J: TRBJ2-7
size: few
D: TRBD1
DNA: TGCAGTGCTAACCCTGCGGGACAGGAATACGAGCAGTACTTC
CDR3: CSANPAGQEYEQYF

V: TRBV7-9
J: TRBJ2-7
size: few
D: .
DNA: TGTGCCAGCAGCGCCCGGGACTTTTCGGCCTACGAGCAGTACTTC
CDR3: CASSARDFSAYEQYF

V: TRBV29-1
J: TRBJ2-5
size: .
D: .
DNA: TGCAGCGTTCGGGAGTCGGGGACCATTACGTTCAAAGAGACCCAGTACTTC
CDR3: CSVRESGTITFKETQYF

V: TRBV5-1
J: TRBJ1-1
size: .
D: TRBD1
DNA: TGCGCCAGCAGCTCAAACAGGGGGGGCACTGAAGCTTTCTTT
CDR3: CASSSNRGGTEAFF

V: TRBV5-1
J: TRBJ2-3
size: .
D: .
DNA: TGCGCCAGCAGCTTGTCAGCTCTCACAGATACGCAGTATTTT
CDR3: CASSLSALTDTQYF

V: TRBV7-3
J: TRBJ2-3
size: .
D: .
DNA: TGTGCCAGCAGCTTCGAGGGAAGGACAGATACGCAGTATTTT
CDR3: CASSFEGRTDTQYF

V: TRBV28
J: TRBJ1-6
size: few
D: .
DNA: TGTGCCAGCAGGGCTTCGGGCAATTCACCCCTCCACTTT
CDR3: CASRASGNSPLHF

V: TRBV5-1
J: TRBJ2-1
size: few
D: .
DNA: TGCGCCAGCAGCTTGGCCGCGGGACAAATGAACCATGAGCAGTTCTTC
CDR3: CASSLAAGQMNHEQFF